This T cell receptor (beta chain) is from a study of blood T cell repertoires in COVID-19. Study as a whole: COVID-19 samples collected from the United States, Italy and Spain covered acute and convalescent phases. PBMCs, B-cell-depleted T cells, or T cells provided the cDNA or gDNA that made up the material.

Original handling: Estimates of nucleated cell counts were drawn from the amplification of reference gene primers. TCRdb keeps only in-frame clones here, not all; method: immunoSEQ multiplex PCR. The DNA gave D and trimming, while V, J and clone size come from that table. The table includes about 430,000 clones, roughly 90% detected once. The CDR3 consists of 14 residues. Trimming left V 4 bases short and J 2 bases short, with 12 bases between. CDR1 is MRHNA and CDR2 is SNTAGT in the germline V gene. The sample comprised peripheral blood. The chain recombines TRBV6-4 with TRBJ2-7; D not resolved. The TCR sequence derives from a man aged 18 to 35 with COVID-19, enrolled during active disease. The CDR3 spells CASSVYTDPYEQYF. As DNA, the CDR3 is TGTGCCAGCAGTGTTTATACTGATCCCTACGAGCAGTACTTC.